What follows are 4 T cell receptor beta chains derived from one specimen sequenced in a study of blood T cell repertoires in COVID-19 (dated by TCRdb to about 2020). Library prep was done by the immunoSEQ multiplex PCR assay. TCRdb retrieved this table from immuneACCESS and kept in-frame rearrangements only. Not all clones are present; in checked studies, unresolved V genes account for under half, and no reason is known for the remainder. The sample data list 150,000 to 200,000 clones, and 65% to 80% of these were observed just once. About a sixth of the sample is held by the ten biggest clonotypes. Sequencing input: PBMCs or T cells enriched from blood (not recorded which). Receptors were obtained from a woman aged 45-59 years with acute COVID-19.

V and J are TRBV4-1 and TRBJ2-2; D may be TRBD2 (5 bases). The germline CDR1 and CDR2 sequences are MGHRA and YSYEKL. This CDR3 region has 16 residues. Deletions cut 1 base from V and 4 bases from J, with 13 bases between. As DNA, the CDR3 is TGCGCCAGCAGCCAAGGGCGGGCAGGTATCACCGGGGAGCTGTTTTTT. Protein sequence: CASSQGRAGITGELFF.

The chain carries TRBV4-1 and TRBJ1-1, with a possible D match to TRBD1 (6 bases). The CDR3 contains 15 residues. V lost 4 bases and J 5 bases, leaving 17 bases between the germline ends. Per the germline V gene, CDR1 is MGHRA and CDR2 is YSYEKL. This CDR3 is CASSLPQGRGTEAFF. In DNA form, the CDR3 reads TGCGCCAGCAGCCTCCCCCAGGGGCGGGGGACTGAAGCTTTCTTT.

In this sample, this clone turned up a few times. The chain uses TRBV5-8 and TRBJ1-2; possibly TRBD1 for D (5 bases). Trimming took 5 bases from V and 4 from J, leaving 9 bases between them. From germline, CDR1 is SGHTS and CDR2 YDEGEE. The CDR3 runs to 12 residues. CDR3 loop: CASRQTVYGYTF. CDR3 coding DNA: TGTGCCAGCAGGCAGACAGTCTATGGCTACACCTTC.

Only a few counts were recorded for this clone. J is TRBJ2-2 and V is TRBV7-6; D not resolved. This CDR3 region has 14 residues. The germline CDR1 and CDR2 sequences are SGHVS and FNYEAQ. V gave up 2 bases and J gave up 2 bases, with 6 bases separating them. The CDR3 loop is CASSLIANTGELFF. The DNA for the CDR3 is TGTGCCAGCAGCTTAATAGCAAACACCGGGGAGCTGTTTTTT.